What follows describes a single TCR beta chain. Its antigen remains unknown. The PCR ran on 60 Vbeta and 13 Jbeta primers. Profiled with immunoSEQ multiplex PCR; TCRdb holds only in-frame clones, not every one. The repertoire table contains approximately 75,000 clones. CDR3 size: 16 residues. Germline loops: CDR1 SGHNT, CDR2 YYREEE (reference sequence). The V end lost 4 bases, the J end lost 6 bases, and 19 bases lay between the germline ends. These data belong to a study of cytomegalovirus exposure and HLA in healthy donors. Whole-study context: Out of approximately 170 million T cells, an earlier analysis found some 120 million unique TCR beta sequences in total.

General study results and limits: Analyses of presence/absence relied on an assumption of roughly uniform sequencing depth across donors. The investigators catalogued 164 TCR beta chains as cytomegalovirus-associated.

The V and J genes are TRBV5-4 and TRBJ2-2, with D possibly matching TRBD1 (7 bases). Sample: PBMCs. The TCR comes from a man aged 35 to 55 in good health and CMV-seronegative. CDR3 in amino acids: CASSPLGGGGSGELFF. As DNA, the CDR3 is TGTGCCAGCAGCCCACTAGGCGGAGGGGGCTCCGGGGAGCTGTTTTTT.